These 7 T cell receptor beta chains originate from one sample sequenced in a study of OX40 agonist ivuxolimab in advanced cancers. Method: immunoSEQ multiplex PCR; TCRdb's copy keeps in-frame clones and lacks some. The sample includes roughly 76,000 clones, about four fifths seen only once; the top ten take around 25%. The sequenced sample was CD4+ or CD8+ T cells sorted from blood, obtained in a trial of the OX40 agonist ivuxolimab. Receptors were obtained from an adult with an advanced solid tumor such as melanoma, head and neck, liver or kidney cancer.

This clone turned up a few times. The chain employs TRBV15 and TRBJ2-1, with TRBD2 as a possible D gene (6 bases). Per germline, CDR1 LNHNV and CDR2 YYDKDF (reference sequence). The CDR3 is 16 residues long. The germline V and J ends were trimmed by 1 base and 3 bases, with 13 bases remaining between them. This CDR3 is CATSRVYGGYYNEQFF. DNA of the CDR3: TGTGCCACCAGCAGAGTATACGGGGGTTACTACAATGAGCAGTTCTTC. The complete variable domain, with remaining parts taken from reference TRBV15 and TRBJ2-1, reads DAMVIQNPRYQVTQFGKPVTLSCSQTLNHNVMYWYQQKSSQAPKLLFHYYDKDFNNEADTPDNFQSRRPNTSFCFLDIRSPGLGDTAMYLCATSRVYGGYYNEQFFGPGTRLTVL.

This chain links TRBV19 with TRBJ2-1, with 15 bases aligning to TRBD2. The V and J ends lost 6 bases and 0 bases, in that order; junction bases with no gene match: 6. CDR3 size: 18 residues. Germline CDR1 and CDR2: LNHDA and SQIVND (reference sequence). CDR3 coding DNA: TGTGCCAGTAGCGGGACTAGCGGGAGGCCGAGCTCCTACAATGAGCAGTTCTTC. As protein: CASSGTSGRPSSYNEQFF.

The chain couples TRBV10-3 to TRBJ2-3, with 8 nucleotides matching TRBD2. Looked up from germline, CDR1 is ENHRY and CDR2 is SYGVKD. V shed 0 bases and J 2 bases; nucleotides not matched to a gene: 10. This CDR3 has 18 amino acids. CDR3 protein: CAISESNLRGVHTDTQYF. The CDR3 DNA is TGTGCCATCAGTGAGTCGAATTTGCGGGGGGTCCACACAGATACGCAGTATTTT.

This chain links TRBV7-8 with TRBJ2-1; 12 bases map to TRBD2. Germline trimming cut 2 bases from V and 3 bases from J; bases unmatched to any gene: 8. From germline, CDR1 is SGHVS and CDR2 FQNEAQ. This CDR3 is built from 18 residues. Here the CDR3 reads CASSLTLRTSGNYNEQFF. Here the CDR3 DNA reads TGTGCCAGCAGCTTAACCCTTCGGACTAGCGGGAACTACAATGAGCAGTTCTTC.

The chain combines TRBV6-1 with TRBJ2-1; perhaps TRBD1 as D (5 bases). The CDR3 totals 15 residues. The germline V gene has CDR1 MNHNS and CDR2 SASEGT. V shed 8 bases and J shed 0 bases, with 14 bases lying between them. For the CDR3, the DNA is TGTGCCAGCGACCGGACACAGAGCTCCTACAATGAGCAGTTCTTC. Its protein product is CASDRTQSSYNEQFF.

The chain carries TRBV5-6 and TRBJ2-6; D call uncertain. V lost 2 bases and J 0 bases, leaving 12 bases between the germline ends. Germline-derived CDR1 and CDR2 are SGHDT and YYEEEE. The CDR3 runs 17 residues. CDR3 bases: TGTGCCAGCAGCTTAGCAGGCAGCCTCTCTGGGGCCAACGTCCTGACTTTC. This codes for CASSLAGSLSGANVLTF.

Remarks on this clone: The germline gene is not matched at one end of the junction; a read error may be the cause. J is TRBJ2-5 and V is TRBV18, with D unresolved. This CDR3 comprises 15 residues. Looked up from germline, CDR1 is KGHSH and CDR2 is LQKENI. The CDR3 bases are TGTGCCAGCTCTCCACAAGAAGGGTTGGGGGAGACCCAGTACTTC. Encoded protein: CASSPQEGLGETQYF.